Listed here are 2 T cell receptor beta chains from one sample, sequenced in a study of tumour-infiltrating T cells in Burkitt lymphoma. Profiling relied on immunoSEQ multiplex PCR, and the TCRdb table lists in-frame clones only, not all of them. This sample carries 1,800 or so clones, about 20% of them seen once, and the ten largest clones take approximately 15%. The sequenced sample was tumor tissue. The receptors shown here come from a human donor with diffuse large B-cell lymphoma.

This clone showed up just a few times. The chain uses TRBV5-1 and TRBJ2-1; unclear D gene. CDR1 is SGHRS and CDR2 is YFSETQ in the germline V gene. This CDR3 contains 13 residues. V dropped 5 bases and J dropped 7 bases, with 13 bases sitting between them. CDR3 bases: TGCGCCAGCAGTGACCCCCCGGGTAATGAGCAGTTCTTC. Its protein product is CASSDPPGNEQFF.

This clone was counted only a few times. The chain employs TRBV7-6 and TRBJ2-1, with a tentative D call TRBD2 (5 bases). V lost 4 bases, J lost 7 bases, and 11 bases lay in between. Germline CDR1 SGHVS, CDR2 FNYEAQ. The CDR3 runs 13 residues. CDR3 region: CASSWTEVNEQFF. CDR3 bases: TGTGCCAGCAGCTGGACGGAGGTTAATGAGCAGTTCTTC. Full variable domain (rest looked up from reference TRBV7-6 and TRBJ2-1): GAGVSQSPRYKVTKRGQDVALRCDPISGHVSLYWYRQALGQGPEFLTYFNYEAQQDKSGLPNDRFSAERPEGSISTLTIQRTEQRDSAMYRCASSWTEVNEQFFGPGTRLTVL.